This TCR beta chain came from a study of beta chain features in type 1 diabetes (dated by TCRdb to between 2017 and 2018). Concerning the study at large: Mean age, gender distribution, total cell number and subset yield did not differ between patients and healthy donors. Whereas all 30 or so donors provided naive and central memory subsets, regulatory and stem cell-like memory subsets were isolated from just 8 patients and roughly 8 healthy donors. A total of 107,917,701 sorted cells were examined across all samples, and a strong correlation was observed between cell number per subset and RNA yield. In the study, recently diagnosed type 1 diabetes patients and matched healthy donors were compared on the TCRB repertoires of their sorted circulating CD4+ T cell subsets. The paper as a whole reports these results and caveats: PCR may preferentially amplify shorter templates, but because patient and control samples were amplified and corrected together, any resulting skew would affect both groups equally. Because cDNA was sequenced instead of genomic DNA, highly expressing activated cells could be over-represented, though the groups showed no difference in activation or CD3 levels. The naive, central memory and regulatory TCRB repertoires appeared to resemble one another more closely among patients than among healthy donors. Patients with type 1 diabetes made fewer insertions and deleted more nucleotides at VDJ recombination sites, implying thymic rearrangement abnormalities. Type 1 diabetes patients showed a moderate but significant shortening of TCRB CDR3 length in all four CD4+ subsets. Because the HLA sub-analyses included only small numbers of individuals, any influence of HLA type on TCRB rearrangement was left unresolved.

Via the germline V gene (reference sequence), CDR1 is SEHNR and CDR2 FQNEAQ. V is pruned by 7 bases and J by 1 base, leaving 6 bases of the junction without a gene match. The CDR3 contains 16 residues, cysteine and phenylalanine counted. Just CDR3 DNA is preserved here, 48 bases in frame from base 1. With regard to this clone: The clone's antigen remains unknown. Per-nucleotide qualities are absent, and no much larger clonotype sits a single base away.

From each donor, a single peripheral blood sample of 90 to 150 mL on average was drawn into heparinised tubes. Using a panel that included CD45RO, CCR7, CD25, CD127, CD95 and CD27, naive, central memory, regulatory and stem cell-like memory CD4+ T cells were sorted on a BD FACSAria II. Purity was above 95% for every sorted population. PBMCs were isolated right away by Lymphoprep density gradient centrifugation and were stained directly, without culture. So that batch effects would be minimized, each experiment stained and sorted samples in pairs, pairing one healthy donor with one patient. The entire isolated RNA was reverse transcribed using the High Capacity cDNA Reverse Transcription Kit, and thus expressed TCRB transcripts were sequenced. Deep immunoSEQ sequencing was applied to naive, central memory and regulatory T cell samples, giving an average of around 3.4 million total reads per sample. After sorted cells were lysed in RLT buffer, RNA was extracted with DNase-treated RNeasy Micro or Mini kits, with the choice depending on cell number. To prevent cross-contamination, each cell subset was processed individually, whereas patient and healthy donor samples were processed jointly. TCRB sequences were amplified from cDNA with the immunoSEQ multiplex PCR, producing 87-bp fragments spanning the CDR3 region. The amplicons were sequenced using the Illumina HiSeq platform. The authors processed their data as follows. PCR bias was computationally corrected using synthetic template baselines, reads within Hamming distance 2 were collapsed, and singletons that could not be merged were discarded. Reads were aligned against IMGT to assign V, D and J genes, CDR3 length and insertions or deletions at six rearrangement sites. Within each subset, clonotype counts were normalized to the number of sorted cells before true diversity and Gini coefficients were calculated with the tcR R package. The overlap coefficient, calculated on TCRB nucleotide sequences, was used to quantify repertoire sharing. As a proxy for the pre-selection repertoire, out-of-frame TCRB sequences from naive cells were analyzed. The source is immuneACCESS, and TCRdb retained only in-frame sequences with V and J called. Part of the clones is not carried over; for the studies checked, unresolved V genes explain less than half of this, and the remainder is unexplained. V, J and clone size are those of that table, while D and trimming were read from the DNA. The table for this sample lists roughly 400,000 clones; over 12% of them were counted only once. The ten biggest clones cover about 0.019% of the sample.

The chain is made from TRBV7-9 and TRBJ2-1; 11 middle bases align to TRBD2. The specimen sequenced was naive CD4+ T cells from blood. The cell subset or site label, read with the paper, signifies: true naive CD4+ T cells. This clonotype originated in a young woman in good health. The sequence in DNA is TGTGCCAGCAACGACCTAGCGGGAGGTTCCTACAATGAGCAGTTCTTC. Its translation reads: CASNDLAGGSYNEQFF.